A few counts support the clone carrying this TCR beta chain. Its antigen is not identified. From germline, CDR1 is MNHEY and CDR2 SVGAGI. The junction had 4 bases not matched to a gene; V was cut back by 6 bases and J by 8 bases. This CDR3 comprises 14 residues. This sample is part of a study of T-cell reconstitution after alpha-beta-depleted transplantation in children. The study's findings and limits: T-cell counts and diversity at one year following transplant were attributed mainly to newly produced T cells.

Preparing the TCRbeta library involved the use of unique molecular identifiers. TCRdb independently ran MiXCR on the PCR reads; one entry per CDR3 protein. The table has some 29,000 distinct CDR3 sequences, roughly 6% seen once; the top ten hold 5.5% to 8%. This clonotype originated in a male patient between 5 and 17 years old who had a stem cell transplant for acute myeloid leukemia, so the T cells may come from the graft donor. This sample comprised PBMCs, mostly from graft donor cells, obtained 180 days after TCRalphabeta/CD19-depleted stem cell transplant. The chain joins TRBV6-5 to TRBJ2-2; 12 bases match TRBD2. For the CDR3, the DNA is TGTGCCAGCAGCCGCCTAGCGGGGGGGGGGGAGCTGTTTTTT. It yields the protein CASSRLAGGGELFF.